What follows are 31 T cell receptor beta chains derived from one specimen sequenced in a study of cytomegalovirus exposure and HLA in healthy donors. Researchers ran the PCR with 60 Vbeta and 13 Jbeta primers. Generated by immunoSEQ multiplex PCR, the TCRdb table keeps only in-frame clones and is missing some. Of some 140,000 clones in the sample, roughly 80% were seen once. The sample consisted of PBMCs. Every receptor here comes from a man aged 35-49 years in good health and CMV-seronegative.

The chain recombines TRBV5-1 with TRBJ2-1; D call uncertain. Germline CDR1 reads SGHRS; CDR2 reads YFSETQ. This CDR3 region has 13 residues. Trimming pared 4 bases from V and 6 bases from J, leaving 11 bases between. CDR3 coding DNA: TGCGCCAGCAGCGATTCGGAGAGCAATGAGCAGTTCTTC. This encodes CASSDSESNEQFF.

This chain uses TRBV10-3 with TRBJ2-4; 8 bases align to TRBD1. There are 15 residues in the CDR3. After removal of 9 bases from V and 0 bases from J, the junction contained 7 bases not matched to a gene. Germline V gene lookup returns CDR1 ENHRY and CDR2 SYGVKD. The CDR3 is CAIGTGGGAKNIQYF. The CDR3 bases are TGTGCCATTGGGACAGGTGGAGGAGCCAAAAACATTCAGTACTTC.

Comment on this clone: The sample holds other DNA sequences that translate to the same CDR3. The gene calls are TRBV4-3 and TRBJ2-1; D is unresolved. This CDR3 comprises 16 residues. The germline V and J ends were trimmed by 0 bases and 4 bases, with 13 bases remaining between them. CDR1 LGHNA and CDR2 YSLEER come from the germline V gene. This CDR3 is CASSQDLGNSYNEQFF. CDR3 coding DNA: TGCGCCAGCAGCCAAGATCTGGGCAACTCGTACAATGAGCAGTTCTTC.

CDR3 protein: CASSEQESTDTQYF. The CDR3 region has the DNA TGTGCCAGCAGTGAACAGGAAAGCACAGATACGCAGTATTTT. The rearrangement joins TRBV6-4 to TRBJ2-3; D may be TRBD1 (5 bases). The CDR3 contains 14 residues. The ends were cut back, 3 bases at V and 0 bases at J, with 7 bases in the middle. Germline lookup yields CDR1 MRHNA and CDR2 SNTAGT.

This chain joins TRBV19 and TRBJ2-7; 7 bases are shared with TRBD2. V gave up 4 bases and J gave up 3 bases; unmatched junction bases: 3. Germline CDR1 LNHDA, CDR2 SQIVND (reference sequence). This CDR3 spans 13 amino acids. As DNA, the CDR3 is TGTGCCAGTAGTAGGGCTAGCGGCTACGAGCAGTACTTC. It codes for CASSRASGYEQYF.

This clone was seen just once. The rearrangement links TRBV19 to TRBJ2-7, with a tentative D call TRBD2 (7 bases). Germline V gives CDR1 LNHDA, CDR2 SQIVND (reference sequence). The CDR3 loop spans 14 amino acids. V lost 5 bases and J 4 bases, leaving 15 bases between the germline ends. CDR3 DNA: TGTGCCAGTAGTGTGGGGGGGGCCGGGTACGAGCAGTACTTC. Encoded protein: CASSVGGAGYEQYF.

The genes are TRBV7-9 and TRBJ2-7; D gene unclear. The germline gives CDR1 SEHNR, CDR2 FQNEAQ (reference sequence). V lost 5 bases to trimming and J lost 9 bases, with 11 bases between them. The CDR3 length is 11 residues. The CDR3 DNA sequence: TGTGCCAGCAGCCCGGTGCTAGGGCAGTACTTC. Translation: CASSPVLGQYF.

The chain has TRBV19 and TRBJ1-3, with unresolved D. The germline V and J ends were trimmed by 5 bases and 5 bases, with 13 bases remaining between them. The germline gives CDR1 LNHDA, CDR2 SQIVND (reference sequence). The CDR3 runs to 14 residues. CDR3 region: CASSHLQRRNTIYF. CDR3 DNA sequence: TGTGCCAGTAGTCACCTCCAGCGCCGAAACACCATATATTTT.

The gene calls are TRBV7-9 and TRBJ2-3; 10 nucleotides match TRBD2. The V and J ends lost 6 bases and 10 bases, in that order; junction bases with no gene match: 13. This CDR3 is 15 amino acids long. The germline CDR1 and CDR2 sequences are SEHNR and FQNEAQ (reference sequence). In nucleotides, the CDR3 is TGTGCCAGCAGTGTAAGATCCCTAGCGGGAGCTTCGCAGTATTTT. Amino acid sequence: CASSVRSLAGASQYF. The full variable domain, in which reference TRBV7-9 and TRBJ2-3 provide the parts outside the CDR3, is DTGVSQNPRHKITKRGQNVTFRCDPISEHNRLYWYRQTLGQGPEFLTYFQNEAQLEKSRLLSDRFSAERPKGSFSTLEIQRTEQGDSAMYLCASSVRSLAGASQYFGPGTRLTVL.

The V call is TRBV7-2, the J call TRBJ2-7; TRBD2 is a possible D gene (6 bases). The CDR3 covers 13 residues. CDR1 and CDR2 from the germline V gene are SGHTA and FQGNSA. Trimming shortened V by 5 bases and J by 4 bases, and 12 bases separated the two germline ends. The CDR3 nucleotides read TGTGCCAGCAGCAACGTGGGGGGATACGAGCAGTACTTC. Its translation: CASSNVGGYEQYF. The full variable domain, in which reference TRBV7-2 and TRBJ2-7 provide the parts outside the CDR3, is GAGVSQSPSNKVTEKGKDVELRCDPISGHTALYWYRQSLGQGLEFLIYFQGNSAPDKSGLPSDRFSAERTGGSVSTLTIQRTQQEDSAVYLCASSNVGGYEQYFGPGTRLTVT.

The chain is built from TRBV7-2 and TRBJ1-1; 7 nucleotides agree with TRBD1. This CDR3 has 15 residues. Trimming at V came to 1 base and at J to 4 bases, leaving 6 bases not matched to a gene. Germline CDR1 SGHTA, CDR2 FQGNSA. Written as DNA, the CDR3 is TGTGCCAGCAGCTTAGAAAGGGGGCGGGTCACTGAAGCTTTCTTT. Its translation: CASSLERGRVTEAFF.

This chain joins TRBV10-3 and TRBJ2-7, with 10 bases fitting TRBD1. V shed 6 bases and J 3 bases; nucleotides not matched to a gene: 8. From germline, CDR1 is ENHRY and CDR2 SYGVKD. The CDR3 is 15 residues long. This CDR3 reads CAIRDTGTGDYEQYF. CDR3 DNA: TGTGCCATCAGGGACACCGGGACAGGGGACTACGAGCAGTACTTC.

The chain links TRBV2 to TRBJ2-5, with D perhaps matching TRBD1 (7 bases). V was cut by 6 bases and J by 11 bases, with 16 bases left in between. From germline, CDR1 is SNHLY and CDR2 FYNNEI. The CDR3 loop spans 12 amino acids. The CDR3 DNA sequence: TGTGCCAGCAGATGGGACAGCCGGGAGCAGTACTTC. Translated: CASRWDSREQYF.

This clone was counted only a few times. The chain combines TRBV11-2 with TRBJ2-1, with 9 bases aligning to TRBD1. Unmatched junction bases numbered 10, after V lost 6 bases and J lost 7 bases. The CDR3 extends over 15 amino acids. CDR1 SGHAT and CDR2 FQNNGV come from the germline V gene. The CDR3 loop reads CASSLSLGQGNEQFF. The CDR3 nucleotides read TGTGCCAGCAGTTTATCCCTGGGACAGGGTAATGAGCAGTTCTTC.

The chain recombines TRBV6-5 with TRBJ2-5; perhaps TRBD1 as D (6 bases). Germline V gene lookup returns CDR1 MNHEY and CDR2 SVGAGI. The V end was cut by 7 bases, the J end by 4 bases, with 19 bases between. This CDR3 is built from 15 residues. The CDR3 protein is CASKLQGMGSETQYF. For the CDR3, the DNA is TGTGCCAGCAAACTGCAGGGGATGGGTTCAGAGACCCAGTACTTC.

The V gene is TRBV28, the J gene TRBJ1-1, with D unclear. CDR1 is MDHEN and CDR2 is SYDVKM in the germline V gene. The V gene lost 1 base and the J gene lost 2 bases, with 8 bases spanning the gap. The CDR3 has 14 amino acids. The CDR3 protein is CASSLYPGNTEAFF. The DNA for the CDR3 is TGTGCCAGCAGTTTATATCCGGGTAACACTGAAGCTTTCTTT. Filled out from reference TRBV28 and TRBJ1-1, the complete variable domain reads DVKVTQSSRYLVKRTGEKVFLECVQDMDHENMFWYRQDPGLGLRLIYFSYDVKMKEKGDIPEGYSVSREKKERFSLILESASTNQTSMYLCASSLYPGNTEAFFGQGTRLTVV.

V and J are TRBV18 and TRBJ2-7; 9 nucleotides align to TRBD1. From germline, CDR1 is KGHSH and CDR2 LQKENI. V dropped 5 bases and J dropped 7; count of bases not matched to a gene: 6. The CDR3 extends over 13 amino acids. CDR3 bases: TGTGCCAGCTCATCACGACAGGGGGAAGAGCAGTACTTC. Translation gives CASSSRQGEEQYF. The full variable domain, rest sourced from reference TRBV18 and TRBJ2-7, is NAGVMQNPRHLVRRRGQEARLRCSPMKGHSHVYWYRQLPEEGLKFMVYLQKENIIDESGMPKERFSAEFPKEGPSILRIQQVVRGDSAAYFCASSSRQGEEQYFGPGTRLTVT.

The chain employs TRBV5-6 and TRBJ1-1, with TRBD1 matching over 7 bases. V dropped 4 bases and J dropped 5; count of bases not matched to a gene: 8. This CDR3 comprises 14 residues. Germline V gene data show CDR1 as SGHDT and CDR2 as YYEEEE. The CDR3 DNA sequence: TGTGCCAGCAGCCTGACAGGGTGGGGGACTGAAGCTTTCTTT. Translating it yields CASSLTGWGTEAFF.

V is TRBV6-1 and J is TRBJ1-2, with TRBD1 matching 10 bases. Germline V gives CDR1 MNHNS, CDR2 SASEGT. There are 15 residues in the CDR3. The V gene end was trimmed by 6 bases and the J gene end by 2 bases; junction bases not matched to a gene: 6. CDR3 DNA sequence: TGTGCCAGCAGCCCGCTGGGACAGGGGAACTATGGCTACACCTTC. Protein: CASSPLGQGNYGYTF.

As to this clone: One end of the junction fails to match germline, which may point to a read error. This chain connects TRBV5-1 to TRBJ2-1, with 13 bases fitting TRBD2. The germline gives CDR1 SGHRS, CDR2 YFSETQ. CDR3 size: 19 residues. The CDR3 loop is CASSLGTSGVPSTYNEQFF. The CDR3 DNA is TGCGCCAGCAGTTTGGGGACTAGCGGGGTACCCAGCACCTACAATGAGCAGTTCTTC.

In its sample, this clone was seen a few times. The V gene is TRBV2, the J gene TRBJ1-1, with TRBD1 identical over 7 bases. The CDR3 totals 11 residues. Germline V gene sequence: CDR1 SNHLY, CDR2 FYNNEI. Trimming at V came to 6 bases and at J to 8 bases, leaving 3 bases not matched to a gene. CDR3 sequence (DNA): TGTGCCAGCAGGGACAGGCCCGAAGCTTTCTTT. This encodes CASRDRPEAFF.

This chain uses TRBV28 with TRBJ2-5, with D perhaps matching TRBD1 (5 bases). Germline CDR1 is MDHEN and CDR2 is SYDVKM. The CDR3 is 15 residues long. Trimming took off 6 bases at V and 2 bases at J, with 16 bases between the two ends. DNA of the CDR3: TGTGCCAGCAGCAGACGACAGCTGGATCAAGAGACCCAGTACTTC. Amino acid sequence: CASSRRQLDQETQYF.

The chain couples TRBV5-1 to TRBJ2-3; possibly TRBD1 for D (6 bases). This CDR3 has 16 residues. V lost 1 base, J lost 0 bases, and 12 bases lay in between. Germline CDR1 is SGHRS and CDR2 is YFSETQ. The CDR3 here is CASSLSGTLSTDTQYF. The CDR3 DNA follows: TGCGCCAGCAGCTTGTCCGGGACATTGAGCACAGATACGCAGTATTTT.

The rearrangement joins TRBV7-2 to TRBJ2-7; tentatively, D is TRBD1 (5 bases). V lost 2 bases, J lost 6 bases, and 17 bases lay in between. CDR1 SGHTA and CDR2 FQGNSA come from the germline V gene. The CDR3 totals 15 residues. CDR3 DNA: TGTGCCAGCAGCTTATCCTCAGGGAATATAGGCGAGCAGTACTTC. This sequence encodes CASSLSSGNIGEQYF.

The chain carries TRBV5-1 and TRBJ2-5, with 7 nucleotides matching TRBD1. Germline V gives CDR1 SGHRS, CDR2 YFSETQ. V shed 5 bases, J shed 1 base, and the junction held 2 bases outside the gene matches. The CDR3 is 13 amino acids. The DNA of the CDR3 is TGCGCCAGCAGAGACAGGGTCCAAGAGACCCAGTACTTC. Translation: CASRDRVQETQYF.

This sequence joins TRBV5-1 and TRBJ2-1; no reliable D call. CDR3 size: 16 residues. The V and J ends lost 4 bases and 0 bases respectively, with 14 bases between them. Germline CDR1 is SGHRS and CDR2 is YFSETQ. The CDR3 sequence is CASSEPAASSYNEQFF. The CDR3 DNA is TGCGCCAGCAGCGAACCTGCGGCAAGCTCCTACAATGAGCAGTTCTTC.

This clone turned up a few times. This chain uses TRBV5-1 with TRBJ1-1; a weak D match, TRBD1 (6 bases). Between the trimmed V and J ends, which lost 1 base and 7 bases, there was a span of 14 bases. This CDR3 comprises 14 residues. Germline CDR1 and CDR2: SGHRS and YFSETQ. The CDR3 is CASSLTGPGYEAFF. Here the CDR3 DNA reads TGCGCCAGCAGCTTGACAGGGCCTGGTTATGAAGCTTTCTTT.

V usage is TRBV4-1 and J usage is TRBJ1-6; unclear D gene. Germline CDR1 and CDR2: MGHRA and YSYEKL. V lost 0 bases and J lost 8, with 8 bases in between. This CDR3 has 14 residues. CDR3 nucleotide sequence: TGCGCCAGCAGCCAAGATCGACTTCATTCACCCCTCCACTTT. This gives the protein CASSQDRLHSPLHF.

The chain joins TRBV7-2 to TRBJ1-6; TRBD1 agrees at 7 bases. The J segment lost 10 bases and the V segment lost 5 bases, leaving 5 bases of the junction unmatched. Germline values: CDR1 SGHTA, CDR2 FQGNSA. The CDR3 is made up of 13 amino acids. The CDR3 loop reads CASSGPGGSPLHF. CDR3 in DNA: TGTGCCAGCAGCGGGCCAGGGGGATCACCCCTCCACTTT.

The genes are TRBV21-1 and TRBJ2-5; TRBD1, the table's D call, was not compared with the DNA. Judging by the DNA end, TRBJ2-7 fits better; the J call may be wrong. TRBV21-1 is tagged as a pseudogene. The CDR3 contains 13 residues. The CDR3 DNA is TGTGCCAGCACCACGACAAGATCCTACGAGCAGTACTTC. It is translated as CASTTTRSYEQYF.

The gene calls are TRBV7-3 and TRBJ1-2; D is possibly TRBD1 (5 bases). Germline V lookup: CDR1 SGHTA, CDR2 FQGTGA. This CDR3 contains 13 residues. V was clipped by 5 bases and J by 2 bases, with 9 bases between them. CDR3 in amino acids: CASSNDRNYGYTF. CDR3 bases: TGTGCCAGCAGCAATGACAGAAACTATGGCTACACCTTC.